Sequencing of this T cell receptor beta chain was carried out in a study of blood T cell repertoires in COVID-19 (dated by TCRdb to 2020 to 2021). The study in broad terms: Collaborator samples came from the United States, Italy and Spain and covered acute and convalescent phases of COVID-19. Deeply sampled blood TCRbeta repertoires from subjects exposed to, actively infected with, or recovered from COVID-19 were included in the dataset. HLA class I and class II types, where available, came from metadata supplied by the sample provider rather than from assay-based typing. A de-identified subject ID, COVID-19 status, age in years and sex were almost always included in the sample metadata. The repertoires were released in a freely available public database meant as a resource for research on the immune response to SARS-CoV-2. Samples were obtained from the ongoing ImmuneRACE study (first 160 participants) and from roughly 1,300 subjects provided by 6 global collaborators. The prospective study material was composed of cDNA or gDNA derived from T cells, B-cell-depleted T cells, or PBMCs.

The germline V and J ends show losses of 0 bases and 4 bases respectively, and no gene match explains 5 bases of the junction. CDR1 SGDLS and CDR2 YYNGEE are derived from the germline V gene. There are 15 amino acids in the CDR3, from cysteine to phenylalanine inclusive. The read is trimmed to its CDR3 DNA, 45 bases read in frame from base 1. Here is what the overall study found, with its caveats: How much clinical and demographic metadata was included differed by source and by participant, and the metadata was provided uncurated.

Collaborating institutions collected whole blood in K2EDTA tubes following their own protocols. For TCRbeta analysis, collaborators shipped samples as frozen whole blood, isolated PBMCs, or DNA extracted from either of those sample types. Concerning this clone itself: The specificity of this receptor is unknown. No qualities accompany the bases; no much larger clone lies one base away.

TCRbeta CDR3 regions were amplified from genomic DNA using the immunoSEQ Assay, a bias-controlled multiplex PCR. The authors' pipeline ran thus. Within the assay, amplification of reference gene primers was used to estimate how many nucleated cells each sample contained. To quantify the absolute abundance of each unique TCRbeta CDR3 rearrangement, sequence reads were collapsed and filtered. Productive Simpson clonality was computed per sample as the square root of Simpson's diversity index over productive rearrangements. The source is immuneACCESS, and TCRdb retained only in-frame sequences with V and J called. Part of the clones is not carried over; for the studies checked, unresolved V genes explain less than half of this, and the remainder is unexplained. From that table come the V and J calls and clone size; the DNA was used to work out D and trimming. The sample table records 25,000 to 30,000 clones; approximately 88% of these occur just once. The top ten clonotypes cover 2.7% of the sample.

The TCR originated in a human donor in a cohort sampled during active COVID-19. The chain uses TRBV9 and TRBJ2-3; 7 middle bases align to TRBD2. Material: peripheral blood. In nucleotide form, the sequence is TGTGCCAGCAGCGTAGGACTAGCCGGAGCAGATACGCAGTATTTT. Translated, it gives CASSVGLAGADTQYF.